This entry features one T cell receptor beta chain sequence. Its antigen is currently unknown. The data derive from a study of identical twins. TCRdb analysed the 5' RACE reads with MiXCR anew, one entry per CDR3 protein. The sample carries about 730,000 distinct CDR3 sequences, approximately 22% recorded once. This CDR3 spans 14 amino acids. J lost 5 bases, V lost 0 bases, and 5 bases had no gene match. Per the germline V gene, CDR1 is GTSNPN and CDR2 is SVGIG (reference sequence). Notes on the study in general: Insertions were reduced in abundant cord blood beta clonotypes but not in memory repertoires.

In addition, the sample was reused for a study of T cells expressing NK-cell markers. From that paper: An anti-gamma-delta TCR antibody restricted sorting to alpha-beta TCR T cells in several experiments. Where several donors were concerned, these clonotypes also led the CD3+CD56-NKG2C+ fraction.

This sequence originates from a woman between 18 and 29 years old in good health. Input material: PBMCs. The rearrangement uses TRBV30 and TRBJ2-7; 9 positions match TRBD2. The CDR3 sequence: CAWSVQAGGNEQYF. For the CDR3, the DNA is TGTGCCTGGAGTGTTCAAGCGGGAGGAAACGAGCAGTACTTC.